A single sample is the source of the 13 T cell receptor beta chains below, sequenced in a study of identical twins. Using its own MiXCR run on the 5' RACE reads, TCRdb lists one record per CDR3 protein. The sample has around 230,000 distinct CDR3 sequences; over 5% are singletons. The data also belong to a second study, concerning T cells expressing NK-cell markers.

What was sequenced was CD8+ T cells sorted from blood. The source of these receptors is a woman aged 18-35 years in good health.

The chain combines TRBV7-9 with TRBJ2-3, with 7 bases matching TRBD1. Unmatched junction bases numbered 6, after V lost 4 bases and J lost 2 bases. Germline CDR1 SEHNR, CDR2 FQNEAQ (reference sequence). This CDR3 comprises 15 residues. Here the CDR3 reads CASSSTGSATDTQYF. As DNA, the CDR3 is TGTGCCAGCAGCTCGACAGGGTCGGCCACAGATACGCAGTATTTT.

This clonotype was detected a few times. The chain recombines TRBV20-1 with TRBJ2-7; D unresolved. Germline V gives CDR1 DFQATT, CDR2 SNEGSKA (reference sequence). With 6 bases removed from V and 0 bases from J, the gap between germline ends came to 12 bases. The CDR3 contains 13 residues. The DNA for the CDR3 is TGCAGTGCCACGACCGATGACTCCTACGAGCAGTACTTC. Translation: CSATTDDSYEQYF.

This clonotype turned up a few times. J is TRBJ2-5 and V is TRBV6-2 or TRBV6-3; D is possibly TRBD1 (6 bases). Germline V CDR1 and CDR2: MNHEY, SVGEGT. This CDR3 contains 14 residues. V lost 6 bases and J lost 4, with 15 bases in between. Here the CDR3 DNA reads TGTGCCAGCAGCTCACAGGGTCGGCGAGAGACCCAGTACTTC. Its translation: CASSSQGRRETQYF.

The V and J genes are TRBV29-1 and TRBJ2-1; D unresolved. The CDR3 totals 10 residues. Germline lookup yields CDR1 SQVTM and CDR2 ANQGSEA. The germline V and J ends were trimmed by 4 bases and 10 bases, with 8 bases remaining between them. The CDR3 DNA reads as TGCAGCGTTGTAGACTGGGAGCAGTTCTTC. Translating it yields CSVVDWEQFF.

V usage is TRBV7-9 and J usage is TRBJ2-5, with TRBD1 matching over 8 bases. Unmatched junction bases numbered 14, after V lost 6 bases and J lost 5 bases. This CDR3 is built from 16 residues. Germline V gives CDR1 SEHNR, CDR2 FQNEAQ (reference sequence). The CDR3 sequence is CASRTGQGWGWETQYF. CDR3 coding DNA: TGTGCCAGCAGGACCGGACAGGGTTGGGGTTGGGAGACCCAGTACTTC.

This clonotype was detected many times. Here the CDR3 DNA reads TGCAGCGTTGTAATGGGGGTGGCCACTGAAGCTTTCTTT. Protein sequence: CSVVMGVATEAFF. This rearrangement joins TRBV29-1 to TRBJ1-1; TRBD1 is a possible D gene (5 bases). CDR3 length: 13 amino acids. Germline lookup yields CDR1 SQVTM and CDR2 ANQGSEA. Trimming pared 4 bases from V and 4 bases from J, leaving 13 bases between.

This clonotype appeared many times. The J gene is TRBJ1-2, the V gene TRBV11-2, with D unresolved. CDR3 length: 16 amino acids. V dropped 3 bases and J dropped 7 bases, with 21 bases sitting between them. Germline CDR1 SGHAT, CDR2 FQNNGV. In DNA form, the CDR3 reads TGTGCCAGCAGCTTCTCCGGCGGACGAGAATATGGTGGCTACACCTTC. Translation: CASSFSGGREYGGYTF. Complete variable domain (other parts from reference TRBV11-2 and TRBJ1-2): EAGVAQSPRYKIIEKRQSVAFWCNPISGHATLYWYQQILGQGPKLLIQFQNNGVVDDSQLPKDRFSAERLKGVDSTLKIQPAKLEDSAVYLCASSFSGGREYGGYTFGSGTRLTVV.

This clonotype was observed a few times. The V gene is TRBV10-3, the J gene TRBJ2-1, with 11 positions matching TRBD1. Per germline, CDR1 ENHRY and CDR2 SYGVKD. V shed 4 bases, J shed 3 bases, and the junction held 11 bases outside the gene matches. The CDR3 length is 18 residues. CDR3 loop: CAISGGTGGFFSYNEQFF. CDR3 nucleotide sequence: TGTGCCATCAGTGGGGGGACAGGGGGTTTCTTCAGCTACAATGAGCAGTTCTTC.

This clonotype was seen more than once but under ten times. The chain couples TRBV27 to TRBJ2-7, with no clear D. Trimming shortened V by 2 bases and J by 5 bases, and 13 bases separated the two germline ends. There are 14 residues in the CDR3. Germline V gives CDR1 MNHEY, CDR2 SMNVEV (reference sequence). CDR3 coding DNA: TGTGCCAGCAGTTTACTTTCTAGGCGAAACGAGCAGTACTTC. Amino acids: CASSLLSRRNEQYF.

The CDR3 loop is CSVATADYGYTF. In DNA form, the CDR3 reads TGCAGCGTCGCGACCGCTGACTATGGCTACACCTTC. The J gene is TRBJ1-2, the V gene TRBV29-1; D gene uncertain. Germline CDR1 and CDR2: SQVTM and ANQGSEA. The CDR3 runs 12 residues. V gave up 6 bases and J gave up 3 bases, with 11 bases separating them.

The rearrangement links TRBV12-3 or TRBV12-4 to TRBJ2-2; D is perhaps TRBD2 (6 bases). Trimming took 6 bases from V and 9 from J, leaving 14 bases between them. The CDR3 spans 13 residues. The CDR3: CASRGTFYWELFF. The CDR3 nucleotides read TGTGCCAGCAGGGGGACTTTTTATTGGGAGCTGTTTTTT.

The gene calls are TRBV10-3 and TRBJ2-7; 11 bases align to TRBD2. CDR1 and CDR2 (germline): ENHRY, SYGVKD. The CDR3 is 15 residues long. V lost 4 bases, J lost 0 bases, and 2 bases stayed unmatched. The CDR3 loop reads CAISGGTSGSYEQYF. The CDR3 DNA sequence: TGTGCCATCAGTGGCGGGACTAGCGGCTCCTACGAGCAGTACTTC.

The chain is built from TRBV29-1 and TRBJ2-1; 9 bases line up with TRBD2. The CDR3 has 15 residues. Germline-derived CDR1 and CDR2 are SQVTM and ANQGSEA. The J segment lost 2 bases and the V segment lost 7 bases, leaving 9 bases of the junction unmatched. The CDR3 sequence: CSAVGPSGTYNEQFF. The CDR3 region has the DNA TGCAGCGCTGTAGGGCCTAGCGGGACCTACAATGAGCAGTTCTTC.